This T cell receptor beta chain was sequenced during a study of blood T cell repertoires in COVID-19. Study as a whole: Acute and convalescent COVID-19 specimens originated in the United States, Italy and Spain.

This table comes from immunoSEQ multiplex PCR, and its TCRdb copy is limited to in-frame clones, with some not included. Among some 150,000 clones, 81% were seen once, and the ten largest hold more than 7.5%. CDR3 size: 14 residues. With 3 bases removed from V and 1 base from J, the gap between germline ends came to 10 bases. Germline CDR1 SGHRS, CDR2 YFSETQ. The sequencing sample was made of peripheral blood. The genes are TRBV5-1 and TRBJ2-5; tentative D call: TRBD1 (6 bases). The sequence came from an older woman with active or convalescent COVID-19. The CDR3 DNA reads as TGCGCCAGCAGCTCTCCGACAGGCCAAGAGACCCAGTACTTC. This encodes CASSSPTGQETQYF.